Listed below are T cell receptor beta chains from one sample, sequenced in a study of CD4+ T cells in melanoma. Some clones are missing from TCRdb's copy, which holds only in-frame ones; the method was immunoSEQ multiplex PCR. The table records approximately 11,000 clones, roughly two thirds of them present only once. The sequencing input was cells from a culture (not recorded whether cultured in vitro). The receptors derive from a human donor with melanoma. Each CDR3 is given with its conserved first and last residue. A D gene is named only where the DNA matches it firmly. Only part of the rows carry a size: once, few, many, or a class if the clone is expanded.

v_call	d_call	clone_size	j_call	cdr3_aa	cdr3_nt
TRBV5-5	NA	NA	TRBJ1-2	CASSAGFYGYTF	TGTGCCAGCAGCGCAGGGTTCTATGGCTACACCTTC
TRBV19	NA	NA	TRBJ2-3	CASSIFPASRPTTDTQYF	TGTGCCAGTAGTATCTTCCCAGCTTCAAGACCCACAACAGATACGCAGTATTTT
TRBV27	NA	NA	TRBJ2-5	CASSFSRYRETQYF	TGTGCCAGCAGTTTTAGTCGGTACCGAGAGACCCAGTACTTC
TRBV30	NA	NA	TRBJ1-5	CAWSVRVNQPQHF	TGTGCCTGGAGTGTTAGGGTAAATCAGCCCCAGCATTTT
TRBV18	NA	once	TRBJ2-7	CASSPRLAFDEQYF	TGTGCCAGCTCACCGCGGCTAGCTTTTGACGAGCAGTACTTC
TRBV7-3	NA	NA	TRBJ2-1	CASSLTWVPAYNEQFF	TGTGCCAGCAGCTTAACGTGGGTCCCCGCCTACAATGAGCAGTTCTTC
TRBV5-1	NA	NA	TRBJ1-4	CASSAASHEKLFF	TGCGCCAGCAGCGCAGCATCCCATGAAAAACTGTTTTTT
TRBV5-4	NA	few	TRBJ2-7	CASSLAWGLSYEQYF	TGTGCCAGCAGCTTGGCGTGGGGGCTCTCCTACGAGCAGTACTTC
TRBV7-9	NA	few	TRBJ2-7	CASSLMGGLRRPNTYEQYF	TGTGCCAGCAGCTTAATGGGTGGGCTCCGGAGACCGAATACCTACGAGCAGTACTTC
TRBV6-1	NA	few	TRBJ2-3	CASTPTDTQYF	TGTGCCAGCACCCCCACAGATACGCAGTATTTT
TRBV7-8	TRBD1	NA	TRBJ1-5	CASSLLGQGQPQHF	TGTGCCAGCAGCTTACTTGGACAGGGCCAGCCCCAGCATTTT
TRBV11-3	NA	NA	TRBJ2-7	CASSSFTRPYEQYF	TGTGCCAGCAGCTCGTTCACTAGGCCCTACGAGCAGTACTTC
TRBV2	NA	NA	TRBJ2-5	CASSLGAGVRETQYF	TGCGCCAGCAGCCTCGGGGCCGGGGTTCGGGAGACCCAGTACTTC
TRBV7-7	NA	NA	TRBJ1-6	CASSSGHSNSPLHF	TGTGCTAGCAGCTCTGGACATTCGAATTCACCCCTCCACTTT
TRBV7-3	NA	NA	TRBJ2-1	CASSSGTGYNEQFF	TGTGCCAGCTCAAGCGGGACAGGTTACAATGAGCAGTTCTTC
TRBV27	NA	NA	TRBJ2-2	CASSSFRAQVNTGELFF	TGTGCCAGCAGTTCATTTAGGGCACAGGTAAACACCGGGGAGCTGTTTTTT
TRBV18	NA	NA	TRBJ2-2	CASSPDRKNTGELFF	TGTGCCAGCTCACCCGACAGGAAGAACACCGGGGAGCTGTTTTTT
TRBV6-6	NA	medium-sized	TRBJ1-6	CASALGSHSPLHF	TGTGCCAGCGCCCTAGGGAGTCATTCACCCCTCCACTTT
TRBV5-1	NA	few	TRBJ1-1	CASRDLQGSAFF	TGCGCCAGCAGGGACCTACAGGGATCAGCTTTCTTT
TRBV19	NA	NA	TRBJ1-5	CASSPDSVQPQHF	TGTGCCAGTAGTCCAGACAGCGTCCAGCCCCAGCATTTT
TRBV7-9	NA	few	TRBJ2-2	CASTHREGNTGELFF	TGTGCCAGCACCCACCGAGAGGGAAACACCGGGGAGCTGTTTTTT
TRBV10-2	NA	NA	TRBJ1-2	CASSPGQAYYGYTF	TGCGCCAGCAGTCCGGGACAAGCCTATTATGGCTACACCTTC
TRBV6-5	NA	NA	TRBJ2-7	CASSSGRQYEQYF	TGTGCCAGCAGTTCAGGGCGTCAGTACGAGCAGTACTTC
TRBV5-1	NA	NA	TRBJ1-2	CASSPQQGGGYTF	TGCGCCAGCAGCCCACAGCAGGGCGGCGGCTACACCTTC
TRBV2	NA	NA	TRBJ1-1	CASSVQVKGEAFF	TGTGCCAGCAGCGTACAGGTTAAAGGTGAAGCTTTCTTT
TRBV10-2	TRBD2	NA	TRBJ2-4	CASSDLAGGQNIQYF	TGCGCCAGCAGTGATTTGGCGGGGGGACAAAACATTCAGTACTTC
TRBV6-6	TRBD2	once	TRBJ2-1	CASSYPGGDNEQFF	TGTGCCAGCAGTTACCCGGGGGGGGACAATGAGCAGTTCTTC
TRBV5-4	TRBD1	NA	TRBJ2-3	CASSLDRGITDTQYF	TGTGCCAGCAGCTTAGACAGGGGTATCACAGATACGCAGTATTTT
TRBV5-1	NA	NA	TRBJ1-2	CASRGLLNYGYTF	TGCGCCAGCAGGGGACTGTTAAACTATGGCTACACCTTC
TRBV7-9	NA	NA	TRBJ1-3	CASSDRGLPGNTIYF	TGTGCCAGCAGCGACCGGGGCCTCCCTGGAAACACCATATATTTT
TRBV2	TRBD2	NA	TRBJ2-1	CASSHAFGGGYNEQFF	TGTGCCAGCAGTCATGCCTTTGGCGGGGGGTACAATGAGCAGTTCTTC
TRBV6-5	NA	NA	TRBJ1-1	CASTPGRSNTEAFF	TGTGCCAGCACCCCGGGGAGAAGCAACACTGAAGCTTTCTTT
TRBV27	NA	few	TRBJ1-1	CASKRRQAKTEAFF	TGTGCCAGCAAACGTCGGCAGGCGAAGACTGAAGCTTTCTTT
TRBV5-1	NA	NA	TRBJ2-2	CASSSQGSGELFF	TGCGCCAGCAGCTCACAGGGTTCCGGGGAGCTGTTTTTT
TRBV5-6	TRBD1	NA	TRBJ1-2	CASTRDRGLRGYTF	TGTGCCAGCACACGTGACAGGGGGCTTCGAGGCTACACCTTC
TRBV4-1	NA	few	TRBJ1-4	CASSRIPVVTNEKLFF	TGCGCCAGCAGCCGCATCCCCGTTGTTACTAATGAAAAACTGTTTTTT
TRBV7-7	NA	few	TRBJ1-4	CASSLIPGSTNEKLFF	TGTGCTAGCAGCTTAATTCCGGGTTCCACTAATGAAAAACTGTTTTTT
TRBV19	NA	NA	TRBJ1-1	CASLRVGGRTEAFF	TGTGCCAGCTTAAGGGTAGGCGGTAGAACTGAAGCTTTCTTT
TRBV30	NA	few	TRBJ1-6	CAWSSTGGNSPLHF	TGTGCCTGGAGTAGTACAGGTGGAAATTCACCCCTCCACTTT
TRBV5-8	NA	NA	TRBJ1-4	CASSRAATFSTNEKLFF	TGTGCCAGCAGCCGGGCCGCGACGTTCTCCACTAATGAAAAACTGTTTTTT
TRBV4-2	NA	NA	TRBJ1-1	CASSQRTQNTEAFF	TGTGCCAGCAGCCAAAGGACTCAGAACACTGAAGCTTTCTTT
TRBV5-6	NA	NA	TRBJ1-3	CASSFTGSGNTIYF	TGTGCCAGCAGCTTCACAGGCTCTGGAAACACCATATATTTT
TRBV5-4	NA	few	TRBJ1-1	CASSLYERLNTEAFF	TGTGCCAGCAGCTTGTACGAGCGGTTGAACACTGAAGCTTTCTTT
TRBV2	NA	few	TRBJ1-2	CASSEAPREHGYTF	TGTGCCAGCAGTGAAGCGCCCAGGGAGCATGGCTACACCTTC
TRBV5-1	NA	NA	TRBJ1-1	CASSFDGLPGATFF	TGCGCCAGCAGCTTCGATGGACTGCCCGGGGCCACTTTCTTT
TRBV7-8	NA	NA	TRBJ1-2	CASSSTGTENGYTF	TGTGCCAGCAGCTCTACCGGGACGGAAAATGGCTACACCTTC
TRBV10-3	NA	few	TRBJ1-1	CAISGWGGNTEAFF	TGTGCCATCAGTGGGTGGGGTGGGAACACTGAAGCTTTCTTT
TRBV18	NA	NA	TRBJ1-1	CASSPMTRQGGTEAFF	TGTGCCAGCTCACCAATGACAAGGCAAGGGGGCACTGAAGCTTTCTTT
TRBV10-3	NA	NA	TRBJ2-7	CAISESGGSYEQYF	TGTGCCATCAGTGAGTCAGGCGGATCCTACGAGCAGTACTTC
TRBV7-8	NA	few	TRBJ1-1	CASSLVGGNGARVGAFF	TGTGCCAGCAGCTTAGTCGGAGGTAACGGGGCGCGTGTCGGAGCTTTCTTT
TRBV6-5	NA	NA	TRBJ1-5	CASSRRRTYQPQHF	TGTGCCAGCAGTCGCCGCAGAACATATCAGCCCCAGCATTTT
TRBV5-1	NA	NA	TRBJ2-1	CASSVTDFPYNEQFF	TGCGCCAGCAGCGTGACAGATTTCCCCTACAATGAGCAGTTCTTC